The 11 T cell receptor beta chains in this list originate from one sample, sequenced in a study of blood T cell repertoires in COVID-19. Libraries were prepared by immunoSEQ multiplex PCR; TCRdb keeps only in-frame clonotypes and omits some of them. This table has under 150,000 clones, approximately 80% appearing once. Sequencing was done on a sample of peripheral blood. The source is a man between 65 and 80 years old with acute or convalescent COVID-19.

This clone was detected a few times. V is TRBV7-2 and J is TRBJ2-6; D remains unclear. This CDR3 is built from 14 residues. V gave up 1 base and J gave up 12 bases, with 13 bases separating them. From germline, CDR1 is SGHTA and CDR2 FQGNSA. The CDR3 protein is CASSLGANPPVLTF. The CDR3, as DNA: TGTGCCAGCAGCTTAGGGGCTAACCCCCCCGTCCTGACTTTC.

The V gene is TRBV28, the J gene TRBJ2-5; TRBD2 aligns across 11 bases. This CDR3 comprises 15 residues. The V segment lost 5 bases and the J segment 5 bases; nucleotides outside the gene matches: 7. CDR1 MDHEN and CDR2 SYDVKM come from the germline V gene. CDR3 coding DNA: TGTGCCAGCAGTCCTCTAGCGGGGGGCGCGGAGACCCAGTACTTC. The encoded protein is CASSPLAGGAETQYF.

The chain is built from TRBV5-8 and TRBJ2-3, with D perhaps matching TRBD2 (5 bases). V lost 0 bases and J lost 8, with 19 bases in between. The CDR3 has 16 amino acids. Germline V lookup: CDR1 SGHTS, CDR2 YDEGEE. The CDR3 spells CASSLGLGEGLGTQYF. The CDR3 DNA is TGTGCCAGCAGCTTGGGTCTGGGCGAGGGCCTTGGTACGCAGTATTTT. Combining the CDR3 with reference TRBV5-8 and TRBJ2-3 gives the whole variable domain EAGVTQSPTHLIKTRGQQATLRCSPISGHTSVYWYQQALGLGLQFLLWYDEGEERNRGNFPPRFSGRQFPNYSSELNVNALELEDSALYLCASSLGLGEGLGTQYFGPGTRLTVL.

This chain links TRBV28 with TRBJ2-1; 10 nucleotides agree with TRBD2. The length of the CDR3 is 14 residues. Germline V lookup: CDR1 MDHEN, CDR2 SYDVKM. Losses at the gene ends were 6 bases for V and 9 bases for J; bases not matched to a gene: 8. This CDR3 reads CASRTGTSVLEQFF. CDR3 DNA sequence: TGTGCCAGCAGGACCGGGACTAGCGTTCTTGAGCAGTTCTTC.

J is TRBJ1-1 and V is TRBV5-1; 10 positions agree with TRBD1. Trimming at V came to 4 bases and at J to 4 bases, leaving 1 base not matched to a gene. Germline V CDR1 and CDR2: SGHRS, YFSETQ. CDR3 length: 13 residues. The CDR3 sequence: CASSRTGGTEAFF. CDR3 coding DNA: TGCGCCAGCAGCCGGACAGGGGGCACTGAAGCTTTCTTT.

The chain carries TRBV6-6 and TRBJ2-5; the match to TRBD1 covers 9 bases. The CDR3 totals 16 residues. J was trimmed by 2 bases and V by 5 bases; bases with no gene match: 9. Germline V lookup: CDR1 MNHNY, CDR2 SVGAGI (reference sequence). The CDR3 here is CASSTTDRGGQETQYF. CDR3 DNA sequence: TGTGCCAGCAGTACTACGGACAGGGGAGGGCAAGAGACCCAGTACTTC.

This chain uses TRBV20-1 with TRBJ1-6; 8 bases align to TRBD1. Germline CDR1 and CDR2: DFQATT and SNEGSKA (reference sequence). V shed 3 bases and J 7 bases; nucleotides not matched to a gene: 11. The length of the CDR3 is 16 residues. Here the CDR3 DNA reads TGCAGTGCTAGTGATACCGGGACAGGTTCAAATTCACCCCTCCACTTT. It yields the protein CSASDTGTGSNSPLHF.

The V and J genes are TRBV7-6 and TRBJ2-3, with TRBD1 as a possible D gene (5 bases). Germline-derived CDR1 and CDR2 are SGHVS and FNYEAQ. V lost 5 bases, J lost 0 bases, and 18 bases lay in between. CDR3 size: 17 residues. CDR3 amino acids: CASSPITGPSSTDTQYF. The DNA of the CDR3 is TGTGCCAGCAGCCCAATAACAGGCCCTTCTAGCACAGATACGCAGTATTTT.

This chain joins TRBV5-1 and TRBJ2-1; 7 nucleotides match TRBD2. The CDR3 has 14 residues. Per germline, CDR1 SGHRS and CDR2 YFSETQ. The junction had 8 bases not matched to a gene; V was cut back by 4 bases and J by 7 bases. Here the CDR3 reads CASSLPGGGNEQFF. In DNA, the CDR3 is TGCGCCAGCAGCCTTCCTGGGGGGGGTAATGAGCAGTTCTTC.

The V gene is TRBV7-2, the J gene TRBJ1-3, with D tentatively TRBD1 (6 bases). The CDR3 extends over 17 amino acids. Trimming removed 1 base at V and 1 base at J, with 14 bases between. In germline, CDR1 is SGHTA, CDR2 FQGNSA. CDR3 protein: CASSLGLGRGSGNTIYF. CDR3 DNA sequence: TGTGCCAGCAGCTTAGGACTCGGCAGGGGTTCTGGAAACACCATATATTTT.

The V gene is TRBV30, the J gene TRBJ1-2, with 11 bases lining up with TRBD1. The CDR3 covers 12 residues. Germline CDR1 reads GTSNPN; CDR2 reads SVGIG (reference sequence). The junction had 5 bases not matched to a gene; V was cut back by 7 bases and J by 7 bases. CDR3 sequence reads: CALADRGPGYTF. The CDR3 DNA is TGTGCCTTAGCGGACAGGGGGCCTGGCTACACCTTC. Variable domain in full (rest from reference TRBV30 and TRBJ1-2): SQTIHQWPATLVQPVGSPLSLECTVEGTSNPNLYWYRQAAGRGLQLLFYSVGIGQISSEVPQNLSASRPQDRQFILSSKKLLLSDSGFYLCALADRGPGYTFGSGTRLTVV.